This TCR beta chain was observed in a study of blood T cell repertoires in COVID-19. Clones were read by immunoSEQ multiplex PCR, and TCRdb kept only the in-frame ones, dropping some. Here the sample spans over 120,000 clones, about 80% being singletons. V lost 5 bases to trimming and J lost 5 bases, with 15 bases between them. The germline gives CDR1 ENHRY, CDR2 SYGVKD. The CDR3 covers 14 residues. V gene TRBV10-3 combines with J gene TRBJ1-1, with D perhaps TRBD1 (6 bases). The TCR was taken from a woman at least 80 years old with acute or convalescent COVID-19. Material: peripheral blood. The CDR3 sequence: CAISLQGVWTEAFF. CDR3 coding DNA: TGTGCCATCAGTCTACAGGGAGTTTGGACTGAAGCTTTCTTT.